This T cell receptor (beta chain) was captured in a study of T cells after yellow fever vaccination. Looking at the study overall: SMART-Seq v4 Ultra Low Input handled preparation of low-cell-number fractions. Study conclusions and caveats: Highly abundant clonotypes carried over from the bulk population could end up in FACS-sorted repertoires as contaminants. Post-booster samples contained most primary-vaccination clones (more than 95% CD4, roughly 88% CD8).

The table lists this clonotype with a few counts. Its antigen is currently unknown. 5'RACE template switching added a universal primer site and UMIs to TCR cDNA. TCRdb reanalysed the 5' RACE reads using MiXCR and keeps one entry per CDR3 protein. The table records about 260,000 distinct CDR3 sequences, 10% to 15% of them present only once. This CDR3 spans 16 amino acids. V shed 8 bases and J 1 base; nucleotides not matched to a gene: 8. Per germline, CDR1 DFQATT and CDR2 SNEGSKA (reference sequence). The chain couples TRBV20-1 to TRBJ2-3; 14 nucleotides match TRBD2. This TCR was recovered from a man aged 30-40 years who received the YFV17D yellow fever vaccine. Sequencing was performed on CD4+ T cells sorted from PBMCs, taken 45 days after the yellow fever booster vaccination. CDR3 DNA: TGCAGTACCGGGACTAGCGGGAGAGGAGGCACAGATACGCAGTATTTT. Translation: CSTGTSGRGGTDTQYF.